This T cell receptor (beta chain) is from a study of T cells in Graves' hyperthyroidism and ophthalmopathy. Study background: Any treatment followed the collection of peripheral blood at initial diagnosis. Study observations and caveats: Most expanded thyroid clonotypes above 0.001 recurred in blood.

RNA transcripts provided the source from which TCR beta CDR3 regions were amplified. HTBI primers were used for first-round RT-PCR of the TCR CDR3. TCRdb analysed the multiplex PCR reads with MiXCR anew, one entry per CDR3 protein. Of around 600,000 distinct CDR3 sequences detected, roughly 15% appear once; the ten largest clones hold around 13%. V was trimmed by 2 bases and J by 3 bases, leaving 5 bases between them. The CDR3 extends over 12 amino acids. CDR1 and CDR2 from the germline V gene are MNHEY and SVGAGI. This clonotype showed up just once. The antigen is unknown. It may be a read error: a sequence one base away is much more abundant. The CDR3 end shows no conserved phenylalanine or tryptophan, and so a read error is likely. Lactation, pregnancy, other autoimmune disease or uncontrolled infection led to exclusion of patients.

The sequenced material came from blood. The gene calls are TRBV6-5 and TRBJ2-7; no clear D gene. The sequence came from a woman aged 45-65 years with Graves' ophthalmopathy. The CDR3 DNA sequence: TGTGCCAGCAGTTACAACAACTACGAGCAGTACCTC. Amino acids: CASSYNNYEQYL.